Given below is one TCR beta chain in context. There are 12 residues in the CDR3. V shed 4 bases and J shed 1 base, with 4 bases lying between them. Looked up from germline, CDR1 is MGHRA and CDR2 is YSYEKL. The sample originates from a study of blood T cell repertoires in COVID-19. For the study at large: T cells, B-cell-depleted T cells, or PBMCs supplied cDNA or gDNA.

Participants were placed into cohorts based on the clinical history they reported. Libraries were prepared by immunoSEQ multiplex PCR; TCRdb keeps only in-frame clonotypes and omits some of them. The data hold over 250,000 clones, with around 86% observed a single time. What was sequenced was PBMCs or T cells enriched from blood (not recorded which). V usage is TRBV4-1 and J usage is TRBJ1-1, with D uncertain. The receptor's source is a woman younger than 30 who had recovered from COVID-19. CDR3 in DNA: TGCGCCAGCAGCCTCCGGAACACTGAAGCTTTCTTT. Translating gives CASSLRNTEAFF.